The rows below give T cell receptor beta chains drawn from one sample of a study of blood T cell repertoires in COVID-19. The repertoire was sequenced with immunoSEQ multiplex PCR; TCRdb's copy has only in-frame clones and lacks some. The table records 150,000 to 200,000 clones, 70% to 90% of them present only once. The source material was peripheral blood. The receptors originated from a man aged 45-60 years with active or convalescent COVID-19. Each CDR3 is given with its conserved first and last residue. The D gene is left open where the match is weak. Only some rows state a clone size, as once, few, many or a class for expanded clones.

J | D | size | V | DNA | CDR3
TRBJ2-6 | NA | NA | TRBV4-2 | TGTGCCAGCAGCCAAGAGTTCCGGGGATCTGGGGCCAACGTCCTGACTTTC | CASSQEFRGSGANVLTF
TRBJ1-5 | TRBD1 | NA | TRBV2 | TGTGCCAGCGGGGGACAGGGAGGGCCCAATCAGCCCCAGCATTTT | CASGGQGGPNQPQHF
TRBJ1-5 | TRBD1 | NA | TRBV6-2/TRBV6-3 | TGTGCCAGCAGTTACTCCATACAGGGGGCAAAAAGAAGCAATCAGCCCCAGCATTTT | CASSYSIQGAKRSNQPQHF
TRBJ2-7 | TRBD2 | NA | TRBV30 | TGTGCCTGGCGGGTGGCGGGAGGAAACGAGCAGTACTTC | CAWRVAGGNEQYF
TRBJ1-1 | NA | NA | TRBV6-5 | TGTGCCAGCAGTTACAGGGGAAACACTGAAGCTTTCTTT | CASSYRGNTEAFF
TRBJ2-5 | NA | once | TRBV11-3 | TGTGCCAGCAGCTTAAACAGTTTAGAGACCCAGTACTTC | CASSLNSLETQYF
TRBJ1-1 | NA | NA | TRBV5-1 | TGCGCCAGCAGCAGGGAGGGTTTGAACACTGAAGCTTTCTTT | CASSREGLNTEAFF
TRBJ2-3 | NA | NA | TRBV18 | TGTGCCAGCTCACCGAGTTCAAGTACGACAGATACGCAGTATTTT | CASSPSSSTTDTQYF
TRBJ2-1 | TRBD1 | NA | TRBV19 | TGTGCCAGTACCTTAACAGGGGGAAATGAGCAGTTCTTC | CASTLTGGNEQFF
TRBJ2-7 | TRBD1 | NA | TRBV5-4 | TGTGCCAGCAGCGGGACAGGGGGGTCCTACGAGCAGTACTTC | CASSGTGGSYEQYF
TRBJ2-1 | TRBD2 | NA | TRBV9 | TGTGCCAGCAGCGCCCCCCGGACTAGCGGGGCTCTTTACAATGAGCAGTTCTTC | CASSAPRTSGALYNEQFF
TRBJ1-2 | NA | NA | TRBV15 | TGTGCCACCAGCAGAGATCAACAGGGCGTGGTCTATGGCTACACCTTC | CATSRDQQGVVYGYTF
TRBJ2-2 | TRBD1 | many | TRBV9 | TGTGCCAGCAGCGTCGCGACAGGGGGGCTGGCCGGGGAGCTGTTTTTT | CASSVATGGLAGELFF
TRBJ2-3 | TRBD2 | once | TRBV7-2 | TGTGCCAGCAGCTCCGGCGCAGCGGGGTTTACAGATACGCAGTATTTT | CASSSGAAGFTDTQYF
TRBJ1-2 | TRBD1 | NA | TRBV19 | TGTGCCAGTAGGGGACAGAATGCGATAGCTAACTATGGCTACACCTTC | CASRGQNAIANYGYTF
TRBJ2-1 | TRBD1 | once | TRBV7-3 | TGTGCCAGCAGCCCGCACCCGACAGGGCTTACCTACAATGAGCAGTTCTTC | CASSPHPTGLTYNEQFF
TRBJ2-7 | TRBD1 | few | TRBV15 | TGTGCCACCAGCCAGGGGCAGGGGGCGCCGGAGCAGTACTTC | CATSQGQGAPEQYF
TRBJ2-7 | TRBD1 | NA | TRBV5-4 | TGTGCCAGCAGCTCCCCCGGGACAGATTACGAGCAGTACTTC | CASSSPGTDYEQYF
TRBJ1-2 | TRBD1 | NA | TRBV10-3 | TGTGCCATCAGCGTACATCGGGACAGCCCCAACTATGGCTACACCTTC | CAISVHRDSPNYGYTF
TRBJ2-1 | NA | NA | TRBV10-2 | TGCGCCAGCATGGAGGCCGCCTTAGGTGAGCAGTTCTTC | CASMEAALGEQFF
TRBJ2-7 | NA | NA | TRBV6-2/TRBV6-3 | TGTGCCAGCAGTCTTCGACAGGCTGCCTACGAGCAGTACTTC | CASSLRQAAYEQYF
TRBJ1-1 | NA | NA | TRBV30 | TGTGCCTGGAGTGTCCAGGGTGAGACTGAAGCTTTCTTT | CAWSVQGETEAFF
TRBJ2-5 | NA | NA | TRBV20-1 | TGCAGTGCTCAACAAGAGACCCAGTACTTC | CSAQQETQYF
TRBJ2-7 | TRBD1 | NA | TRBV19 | TGTGCCAGTAGTCCCGGGACAGGGGGCACGTACGAGCAGTACTTC | CASSPGTGGTYEQYF
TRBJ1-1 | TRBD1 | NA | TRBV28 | TGTGCCAGCAGTTTTCAGGGGGCTGGCCTCAGCACTGAAGCTTTCTTT | CASSFQGAGLSTEAFF
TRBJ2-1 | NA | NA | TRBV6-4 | TGTGCCAGCAGTGACTCAGCAGGGGCCAATGAGCAGTTCTTC | CASSDSAGANEQFF
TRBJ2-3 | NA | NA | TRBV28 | TGTGCCAGTCACCCGCCCAGGTCCAATTCCGGTACGCAGTATTTT | CASHPPRSNSGTQYF
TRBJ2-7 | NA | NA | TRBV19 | TGTGCCAGTAGTATGGTGGGCGACTACGAGCAGTACTTC | CASSMVGDYEQYF
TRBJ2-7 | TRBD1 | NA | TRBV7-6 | TGTGCCAGCAGCACCGACAGGGGGTTAGACGAGCAGTACTTC | CASSTDRGLDEQYF
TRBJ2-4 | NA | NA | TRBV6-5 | TGTGCCAGCAGTTACCCTCCCTTTCAGTACTTC | CASSYPPFQYF
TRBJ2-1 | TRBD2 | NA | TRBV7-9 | TGTGCCAGCAGCTACAAGTTTAGCGGGAGAGTAAACAATGAGCAGTTCTTC | CASSYKFSGRVNNEQFF
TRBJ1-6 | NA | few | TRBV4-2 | TGTGCCAGCAGCCAAGATAACGTTCGAGGGTCACCCCTCCACTTT | CASSQDNVRGSPLHF
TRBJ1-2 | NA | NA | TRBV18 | TGTGCCAGCTCACCACCCCCCAGGGGAGGGCATCATGGCTACACCTTC | CASSPPPRGGHHGYTF
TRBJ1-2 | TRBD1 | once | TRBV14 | TGTGCCAGCAGCCAAGATTGGTCGACAGGGGGTGACGAAACCTTC | CASSQDWSTGGDETF
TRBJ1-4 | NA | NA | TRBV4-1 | TGCGCCAGCAGCCAAGGCCCACGGGTAACTAATGAAAAACTGTTTTTT | CASSQGPRVTNEKLFF
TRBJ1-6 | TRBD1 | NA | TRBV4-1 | TGCGCCAGCAGCCAAGAGGGACAGAATAATTCACCCCTCCACTTT | CASSQEGQNNSPLHF
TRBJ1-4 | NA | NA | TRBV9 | TGTGCCAGCAGCGTAGGCGGGGTGGCTAATGAAAAACTGTTTTTT | CASSVGGVANEKLFF
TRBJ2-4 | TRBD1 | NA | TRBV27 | TGTGCCAGCAGTACGCTCCGGGACAGGGCCACCGAGGGGAACATTCAGTACTTC | CASSTLRDRATEGNIQYF
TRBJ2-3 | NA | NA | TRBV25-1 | TGTGCCAGCAGGGGGCTTAACACAGATACGCAGTATTTT | CASRGLNTDTQYF
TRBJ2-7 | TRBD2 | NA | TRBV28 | TGTGCCAGCAGTTCCCTGGGGGGGACTTACGAGCAGTACTTC | CASSSLGGTYEQYF
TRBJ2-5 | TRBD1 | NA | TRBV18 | TGTGCCAGCTCACTTGGGACAGAAGAGACCCAGTACTTC | CASSLGTEETQYF
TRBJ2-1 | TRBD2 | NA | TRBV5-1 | TGCGCCAGCAGCTTGGGGCCGTCCCTTACTAGCGGGAGGGCCCCCAATGAGCAGTTCTTC | CASSLGPSLTSGRAPNEQFF
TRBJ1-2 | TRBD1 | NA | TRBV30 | TGTGCCTGGAGCCGGAGGGCAGGGGGCGAGTGGAGTTATGGCTACACCTTC | CAWSRRAGGEWSYGYTF
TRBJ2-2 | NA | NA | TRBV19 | TGTGCCAGTAGTTCCCTGGGCAGCACCGGGGAGCTGTTTTTT | CASSSLGSTGELFF
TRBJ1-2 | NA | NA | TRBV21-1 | TGTGCCAGCCAAAGCGTGCAGCTGAACTATGGCTACACCTTC | CASQSVQLNYGYTF
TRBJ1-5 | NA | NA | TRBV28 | TGTGCCAGCAGTCTTGGTGGAAGGACTTTCAATCAGCCCCAGCATTTT | CASSLGGRTFNQPQHF
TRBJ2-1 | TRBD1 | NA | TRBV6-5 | TGTGCCAGCAACAGGGGTGAGCAGTTCTTC | CASNRGEQFF